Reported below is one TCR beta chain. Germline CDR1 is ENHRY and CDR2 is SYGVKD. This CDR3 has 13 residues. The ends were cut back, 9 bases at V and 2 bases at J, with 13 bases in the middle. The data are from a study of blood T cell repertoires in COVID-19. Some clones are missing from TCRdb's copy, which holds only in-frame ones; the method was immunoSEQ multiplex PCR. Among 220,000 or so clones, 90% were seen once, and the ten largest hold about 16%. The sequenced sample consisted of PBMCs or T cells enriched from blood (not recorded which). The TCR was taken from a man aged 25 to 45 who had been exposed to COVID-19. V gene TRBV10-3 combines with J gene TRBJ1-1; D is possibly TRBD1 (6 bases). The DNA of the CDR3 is TGTGCCATTCAGTCAGGGGCAAACACTGAAGCTTTCTTT. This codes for CAIQSGANTEAFF.